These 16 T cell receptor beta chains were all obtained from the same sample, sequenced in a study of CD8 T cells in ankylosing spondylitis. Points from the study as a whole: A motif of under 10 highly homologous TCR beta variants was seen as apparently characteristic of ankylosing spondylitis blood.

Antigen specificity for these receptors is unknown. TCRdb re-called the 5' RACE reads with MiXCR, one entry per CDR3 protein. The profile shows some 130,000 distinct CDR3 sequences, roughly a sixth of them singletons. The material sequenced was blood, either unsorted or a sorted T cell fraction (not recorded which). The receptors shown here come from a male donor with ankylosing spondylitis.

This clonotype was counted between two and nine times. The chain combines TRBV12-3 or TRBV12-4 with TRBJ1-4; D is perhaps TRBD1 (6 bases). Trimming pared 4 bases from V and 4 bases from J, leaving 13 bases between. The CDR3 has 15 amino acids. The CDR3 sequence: CASSSPTGLNEKLFF. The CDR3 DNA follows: TGTGCCAGCAGTTCCCCAACAGGGCTTAATGAAAAACTGTTTTTT.

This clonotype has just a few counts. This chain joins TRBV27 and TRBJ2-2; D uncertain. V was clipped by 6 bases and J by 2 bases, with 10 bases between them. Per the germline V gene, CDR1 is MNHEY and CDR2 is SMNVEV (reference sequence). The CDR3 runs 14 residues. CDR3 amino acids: CASSPGLNTGELFF. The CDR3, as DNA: TGTGCCAGCAGCCCGGGCCTTAACACCGGGGAGCTGTTTTTT.

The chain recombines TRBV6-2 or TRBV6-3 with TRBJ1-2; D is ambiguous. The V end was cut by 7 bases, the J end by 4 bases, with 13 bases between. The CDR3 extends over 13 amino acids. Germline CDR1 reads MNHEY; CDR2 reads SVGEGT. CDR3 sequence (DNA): TGTGCCAGCACTTTGCCAGGCTCCTATGGCTACACCTTC. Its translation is CASTLPGSYGYTF.

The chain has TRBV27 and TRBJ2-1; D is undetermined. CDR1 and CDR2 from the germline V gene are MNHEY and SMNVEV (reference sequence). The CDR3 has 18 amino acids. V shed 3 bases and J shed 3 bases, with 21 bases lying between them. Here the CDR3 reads CASSFEGSPGSIYNEQFF. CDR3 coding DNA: TGTGCCAGCAGTTTTGAAGGTAGCCCAGGCTCCATCTACAATGAGCAGTTCTTC.

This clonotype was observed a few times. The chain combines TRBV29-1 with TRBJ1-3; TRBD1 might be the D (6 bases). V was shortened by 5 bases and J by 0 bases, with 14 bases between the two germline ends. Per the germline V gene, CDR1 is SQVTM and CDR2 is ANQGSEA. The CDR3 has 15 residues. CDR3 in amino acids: CSVRMPGDSGNTIYF. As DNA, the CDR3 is TGCAGCGTTAGGATGCCAGGGGACTCTGGAAACACCATATATTTT.

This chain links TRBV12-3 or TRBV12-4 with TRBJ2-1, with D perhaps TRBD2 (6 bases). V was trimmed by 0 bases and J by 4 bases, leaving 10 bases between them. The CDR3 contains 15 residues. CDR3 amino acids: CASSLAGSPYNEQFF. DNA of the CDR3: TGTGCCAGCAGTTTAGCCGGGAGCCCTTACAATGAGCAGTTCTTC.

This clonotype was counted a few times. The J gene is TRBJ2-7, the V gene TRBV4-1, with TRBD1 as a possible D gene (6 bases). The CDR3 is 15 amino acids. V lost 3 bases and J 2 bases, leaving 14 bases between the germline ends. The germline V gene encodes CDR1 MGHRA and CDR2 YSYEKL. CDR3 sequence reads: CASSHLGGSTYEQYF. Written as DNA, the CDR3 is TGCGCCAGCAGCCACTTAGGGGGATCGACCTACGAGCAGTACTTC.

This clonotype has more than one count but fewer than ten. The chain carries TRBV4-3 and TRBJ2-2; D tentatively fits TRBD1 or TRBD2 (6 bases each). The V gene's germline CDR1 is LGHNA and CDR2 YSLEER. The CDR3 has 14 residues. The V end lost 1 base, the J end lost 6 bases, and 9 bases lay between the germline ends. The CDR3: CASSQAGGAGELFF. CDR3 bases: TGCGCCAGCAGCCAAGCCGGGGGCGCCGGGGAGCTGTTTTTT.

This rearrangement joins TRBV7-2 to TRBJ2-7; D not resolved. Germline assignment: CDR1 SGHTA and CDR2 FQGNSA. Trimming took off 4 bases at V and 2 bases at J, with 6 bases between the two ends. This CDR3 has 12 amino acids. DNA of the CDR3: TGTGCCAGCAGCTACCCACCCTACGAGCAGTACTTC. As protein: CASSYPPYEQYF.

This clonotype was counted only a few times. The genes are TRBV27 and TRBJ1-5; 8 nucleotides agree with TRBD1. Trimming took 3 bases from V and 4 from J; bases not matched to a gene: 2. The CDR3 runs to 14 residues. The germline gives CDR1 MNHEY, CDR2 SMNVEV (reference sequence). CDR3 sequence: CASSFRQGNQPQHF. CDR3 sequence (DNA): TGTGCCAGCAGTTTTCGACAGGGGAATCAGCCCCAGCATTTT.

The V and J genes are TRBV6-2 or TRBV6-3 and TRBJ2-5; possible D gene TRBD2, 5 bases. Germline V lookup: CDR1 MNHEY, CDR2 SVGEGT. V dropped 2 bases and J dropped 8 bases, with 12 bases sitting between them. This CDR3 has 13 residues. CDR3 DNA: TGTGCCAGCAGTTACCCCCGGGATGTTACCCAGTACTTC. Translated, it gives CASSYPRDVTQYF.

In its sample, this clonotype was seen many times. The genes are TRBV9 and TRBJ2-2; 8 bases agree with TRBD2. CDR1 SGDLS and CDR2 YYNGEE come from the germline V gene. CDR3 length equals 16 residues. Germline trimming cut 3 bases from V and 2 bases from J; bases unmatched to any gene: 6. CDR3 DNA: TGTGCCAGCAGCGCGACGGGAGGGGTCAACACCGGGGAGCTGTTTTTT. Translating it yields CASSATGGVNTGELFF.

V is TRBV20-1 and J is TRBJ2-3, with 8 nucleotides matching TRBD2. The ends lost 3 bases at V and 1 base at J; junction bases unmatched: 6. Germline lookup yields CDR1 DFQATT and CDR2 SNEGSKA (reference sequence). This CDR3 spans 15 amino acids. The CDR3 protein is CSARPIAGRTDTQYF. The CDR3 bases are TGCAGTGCTAGGCCGATAGCGGGACGCACAGATACGCAGTATTTT.

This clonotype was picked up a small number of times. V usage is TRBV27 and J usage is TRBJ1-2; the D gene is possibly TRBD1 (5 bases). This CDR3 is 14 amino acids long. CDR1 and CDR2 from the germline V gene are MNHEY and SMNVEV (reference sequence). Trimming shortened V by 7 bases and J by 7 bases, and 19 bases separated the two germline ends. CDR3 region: CASNEAGLGSGYTF. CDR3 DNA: TGTGCCAGCAATGAAGCAGGGCTAGGAAGTGGCTACACCTTC.

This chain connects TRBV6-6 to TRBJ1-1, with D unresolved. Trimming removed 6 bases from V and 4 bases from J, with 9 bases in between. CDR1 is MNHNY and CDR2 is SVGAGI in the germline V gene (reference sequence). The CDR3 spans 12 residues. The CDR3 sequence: CASRPNPTEAFF. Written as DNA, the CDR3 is TGTGCCAGCAGACCGAACCCCACTGAAGCTTTCTTT.

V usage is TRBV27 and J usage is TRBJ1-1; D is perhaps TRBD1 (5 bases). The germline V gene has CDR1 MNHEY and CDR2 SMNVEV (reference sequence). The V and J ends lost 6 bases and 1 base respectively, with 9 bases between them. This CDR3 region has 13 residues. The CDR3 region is CASRGRGNTEAFF. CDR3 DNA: TGTGCCAGCAGAGGGAGGGGGAACACTGAAGCTTTCTTT.